Below are 14 T cell receptor beta chains sequenced from a single sample in a study of breast tumors, draining lymph nodes, adjacent tissues. TCRdb passed the multiplex PCR reads through MiXCR, listing each CDR3 protein once. The sample holds some 140,000 distinct CDR3 sequences, about 22% seen once. Samples came from axillary lymph nodes draining the breast cancer. Sequencing used axillary lymph node tissue. The origin of the receptors is a female donor with breast cancer. Some clones in this sample may be carry-over from other donors' samples.

This clonotype was seen only a few times. The rearrangement uses TRBV6-1 and TRBJ2-2; 15 bases fit TRBD2. CDR1 is MNHNS, CDR2 SASEGT, per germline. The CDR3 totals 15 residues. V lost 8 bases to trimming and J lost 4 bases; unmatched junction nucleotides: 2. As DNA, the CDR3 is TGTGCCAGCGGGGGACTAGCGGGAGGCACCGGGGAGCTGTTTTTT. It encodes CASGGLAGGTGELFF.

The table lists this clonotype with a few counts. This chain links TRBV5-8 with TRBJ2-5, with D possibly being TRBD2 (6 bases). The V gene's germline CDR1 is SGHTS and CDR2 YDEGEE. V shed 0 bases and J shed 3 bases, with 9 bases lying between them. The length of the CDR3 is 14 residues. The CDR3 nucleotides read TGTGCCAGCAGCTTGGGACTAGGAAAAGAGACCCAGTACTTC. This encodes CASSLGLGKETQYF.

This clonotype has a count of ten or more. V usage is TRBV11-2 and J usage is TRBJ2-1; D is unclear. The V gene's germline CDR1 is SGHAT and CDR2 FQNNGV. The CDR3 runs 13 residues. Trimming pared 1 base from V and 6 bases from J, leaving 7 bases between. DNA of the CDR3: TGTGCCAGCAGCTTAGGAGTAGTCAATGAGCAGTTCTTC. Its translation: CASSLGVVNEQFF. The entire variable domain, with the rest obtained from reference TRBV11-2 and TRBJ2-1, is as follows: EAGVAQSPRYKIIEKRQSVAFWCNPISGHATLYWYQQILGQGPKLLIQFQNNGVVDDSQLPKDRFSAERLKGVDSTLKIQPAKLEDSAVYLCASSLGVVNEQFFGPGTRLTVL.

This clonotype was counted many times. V and J are TRBV24-1 and TRBJ2-1; 10 bases are a match to TRBD1. The CDR3 is 15 amino acids. The germline V gene has CDR1 KGHDR and CDR2 SFDVKD. The junction had 8 bases not matched to a gene; V was cut back by 7 bases and J by 6 bases. DNA of the CDR3: TGTGCCACCAGAGATGGGACAGGGGAGGGCAATGAGCAGTTCTTC. This sequence encodes CATRDGTGEGNEQFF.

A note on this clonotype: This may stem from a read error, because a much larger clone lies one nucleotide away. The chain is built from TRBV30 and TRBJ2-3; no definite D call. The CDR3 is made up of 15 amino acids. Germline loops: CDR1 GTSNPN, CDR2 SVGIG (reference sequence). Trimming took 0 bases from V and 4 from J, leaving 14 bases between them. In DNA form, the CDR3 reads TGTGCCTGGAGTGTTGAGACACGCCACGCAGATACGCAGTATTTT. Translation: CAWSVETRHADTQYF. Full variable domain (missing parts from reference TRBV30 and TRBJ2-3): SQTIHQWPATLVQPVGSPLSLECTVEGTSNPNLYWYRQAAGRGLQLLFYSVGIGQISSEVPQNLSASRPQDRQFILSSKKLLLSDSGFYLCAWSVETRHADTQYFGPGTRLTVL.

Note on this clonotype: It may be a read error: a sequence one base away is much more abundant. This sequence joins TRBV10-3 and TRBJ1-6; TRBD1 might be the D (5 bases). V shed 2 bases and J shed 8 bases, with 10 bases lying between them. The germline V gene has CDR1 ENHRY and CDR2 SYGVKD. This CDR3 region has 14 residues. Written as DNA, the CDR3 is TGTGCCATCAGTGAGGGGGGTGAGGATTCACCCCTCCACTTT. It is translated as CAISEGGEDSPLHF.

The sample holds many counts of this clonotype. The gene calls are TRBV4-1 and TRBJ2-1, with D perhaps matching TRBD2 (6 bases). The ends were cut back, 1 base at V and 8 bases at J, with 15 bases in the middle. This CDR3 spans 15 amino acids. Germline CDR1 reads MGHRA; CDR2 reads YSYEKL. CDR3 in DNA: TGCGCCAGCAGCCAAGCGGGGGTCGGGAGTGATGAGCAGTTCTTC. Translated: CASSQAGVGSDEQFF.

A remark on this clonotype: A read error may be the cause here, since a much bigger clone is one base away. The chain employs TRBV7-7 and TRBJ2-5; 9 nucleotides agree with TRBD1. Germline CDR1 SSHAT, CDR2 FNYEAQ (reference sequence). This CDR3 contains 16 residues. Here the CDR3 reads CASGLRTGEYQETQYF. The CDR3 nucleotides read TGTGCTAGCGGCCTGCGGACAGGGGAGTACCAAGAGACCCAGTACTTC.

Note on this clonotype: This may come from a read error, since a much larger clone is one base off. The CDR3, as DNA: TGTGCCAGCAGTCCTGGACAGCTTAAACAAGAGACCCAGCACTTC. Translating it yields CASSPGQLKQETQHF. The chain recombines TRBV6-6 with TRBJ2-5; D is perhaps TRBD1 (6 bases). The CDR3 extends over 15 amino acids. Germline V gene lookup returns CDR1 MNHNY and CDR2 SVGAGI (reference sequence).

This clonotype has ten or more counts. This chain joins TRBV5-1 and TRBJ2-2, with 9 bases that match TRBD1. Germline CDR1 and CDR2: SGHRS and YFSETQ. This CDR3 has 15 residues. Losses at the gene ends were 5 bases for V and 3 bases for J; bases not matched to a gene: 5. The CDR3 here is CASRLGQGDTGELFF. The CDR3 DNA is TGCGCCAGCAGGCTGGGACAGGGTGACACCGGGGAGCTGTTTTTT.

The V gene is TRBV2, the J gene TRBJ2-3; 7 bases agree with TRBD2. Trimming removed 3 bases from V and 6 bases from J; junction bases left unmatched: 24. The germline V gene encodes CDR1 SNHLY and CDR2 FYNNEI. The CDR3 loop spans 20 amino acids. The CDR3 sequence: CASSDLAPLHRAGRGDTQYF. For the CDR3, the DNA is TGTGCCAGCAGTGACCTGGCCCCCCTCCACCGAGCGGGAAGGGGTGATACGCAGTATTTT.

This clonotype was observed at least ten times. The V gene is TRBV6-1, the J gene TRBJ2-7, with D unresolved. Trimming shortened V by 1 base and J by 1 base, and 5 bases separated the two germline ends. Germline values: CDR1 MNHNS, CDR2 SASEGT. The CDR3 has 13 amino acids. The DNA for the CDR3 is TGTGCCAGCAGTGAAGGTGTTTCCTACGAGCAGTACTTC. Amino acid sequence: CASSEGVSYEQYF.

This clonotype was seen repeatedly, ten times or more. This chain connects TRBV3-1 to TRBJ1-5; D uncertain. The V gene's germline CDR1 is LGHDT and CDR2 YNNKEL (reference sequence). V was shortened by 4 bases and J by 7 bases, with 14 bases between the two germline ends. The CDR3 is made up of 14 amino acids. For the CDR3, the DNA is TGTGCCAGCAGCCCGACACCCTCCGTCCAGCCCCAGCATTTT. Protein sequence: CASSPTPSVQPQHF. Looking up the rest from reference TRBV3-1 and TRBJ1-5 gives the full variable domain: DTAVSQTPKYLVTQMGNDKSIKCEQNLGHDTMYWYKQDSKKFLKIMFSYNNKELIINETVPNRFSPKSPDKAHLNLHINSLELGDSAVYFCASSPTPSVQPQHFGDGTRLSIL.

The chain employs TRBV6-5 and TRBJ2-2; 10 bases match TRBD2. Germline CDR1 and CDR2: MNHEY and SVGAGI. The J segment lost 7 bases and the V segment lost 7 bases, leaving 9 bases of the junction unmatched. This CDR3 has 15 residues. The CDR3 sequence is CASKGASGSVGELFF. For the CDR3, the DNA is TGTGCCAGCAAGGGGGCTAGCGGGAGTGTCGGGGAGCTGTTTTTT.